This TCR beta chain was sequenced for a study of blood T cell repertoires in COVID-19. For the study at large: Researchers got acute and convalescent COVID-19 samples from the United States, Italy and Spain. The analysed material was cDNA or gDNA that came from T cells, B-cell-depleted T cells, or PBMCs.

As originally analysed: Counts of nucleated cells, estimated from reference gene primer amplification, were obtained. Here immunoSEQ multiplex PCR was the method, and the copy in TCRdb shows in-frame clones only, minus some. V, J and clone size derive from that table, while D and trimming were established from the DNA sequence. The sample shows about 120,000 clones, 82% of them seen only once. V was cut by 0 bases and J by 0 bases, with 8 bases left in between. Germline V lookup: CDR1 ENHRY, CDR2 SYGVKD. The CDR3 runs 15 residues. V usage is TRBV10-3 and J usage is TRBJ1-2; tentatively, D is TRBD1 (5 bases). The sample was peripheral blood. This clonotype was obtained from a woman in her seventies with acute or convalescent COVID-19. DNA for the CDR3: TGTGCCATCAGTGAGTCACACAGGTCTAACTATGGCTACACCTTC. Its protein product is CAISESHRSNYGYTF.